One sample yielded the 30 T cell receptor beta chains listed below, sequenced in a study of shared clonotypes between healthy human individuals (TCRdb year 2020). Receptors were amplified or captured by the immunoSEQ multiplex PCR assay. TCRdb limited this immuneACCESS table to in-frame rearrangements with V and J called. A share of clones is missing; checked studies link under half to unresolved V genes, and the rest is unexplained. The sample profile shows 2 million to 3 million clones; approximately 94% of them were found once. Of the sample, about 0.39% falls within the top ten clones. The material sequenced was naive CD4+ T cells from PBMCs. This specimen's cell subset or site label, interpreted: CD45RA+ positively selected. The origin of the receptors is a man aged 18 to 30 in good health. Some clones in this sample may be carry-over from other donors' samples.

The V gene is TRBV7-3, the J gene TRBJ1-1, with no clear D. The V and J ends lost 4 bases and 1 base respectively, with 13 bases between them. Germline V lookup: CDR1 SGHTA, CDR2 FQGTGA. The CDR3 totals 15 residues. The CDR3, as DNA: TGTGCCAGCAGCTCCGAGGGTGCGGGGAACACTGAAGCTTTCTTT. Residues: CASSSEGAGNTEAFF. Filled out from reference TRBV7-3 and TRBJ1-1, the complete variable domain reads GAGVSQTPSNKVTEKGKYVELRCDPISGHTALYWYRQSLGQGPEFLIYFQGTGAADDSGLPNDRFFAVRPEGSVSTLKIQRTERGDSAVYLCASSSEGAGNTEAFFGQGTRLTVV.

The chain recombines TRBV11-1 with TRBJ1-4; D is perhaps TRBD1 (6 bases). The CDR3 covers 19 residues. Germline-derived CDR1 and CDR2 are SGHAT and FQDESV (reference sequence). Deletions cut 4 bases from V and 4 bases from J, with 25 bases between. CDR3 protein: CASSSKRGQDFELNEKLFF. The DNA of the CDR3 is TGTGCCAGCAGCTCCAAGAGGGGACAAGACTTCGAACTTAATGAAAAACTGTTTTTT.

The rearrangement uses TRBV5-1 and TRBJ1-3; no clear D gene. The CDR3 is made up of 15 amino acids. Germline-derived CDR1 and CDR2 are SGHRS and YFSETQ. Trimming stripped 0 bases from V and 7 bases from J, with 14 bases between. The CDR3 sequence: CASSLVPGNPNTIYF. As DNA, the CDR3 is TGCGCCAGCAGCTTGGTACCGGGGAATCCGAACACCATATATTTT.

The CDR3 coding sequence is TGTGCCAGCAGCTTAGAGGGCCTAGCGGCCAGGGGAGAGCAGTTCTTC. It yields the protein CASSLEGLAARGEQFF. The chain is built from TRBV11-2 and TRBJ2-1, with TRBD2 as a possible D gene (7 bases). The CDR3 runs 16 residues. Trimming took 0 bases from V and 10 from J, leaving 19 bases between them. The V gene's germline CDR1 is SGHAT and CDR2 FQNNGV.

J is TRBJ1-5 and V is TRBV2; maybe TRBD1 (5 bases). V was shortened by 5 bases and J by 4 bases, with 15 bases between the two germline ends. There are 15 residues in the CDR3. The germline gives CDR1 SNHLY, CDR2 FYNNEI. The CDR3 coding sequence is TGTGCCAGCAGTAACCGGGACGGGGTAAATCAGCCCCAGCATTTT. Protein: CASSNRDGVNQPQHF.

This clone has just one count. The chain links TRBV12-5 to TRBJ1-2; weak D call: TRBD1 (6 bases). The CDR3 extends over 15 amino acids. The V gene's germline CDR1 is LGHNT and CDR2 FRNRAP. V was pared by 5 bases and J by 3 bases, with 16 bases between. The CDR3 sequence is CASGPQDRPDYGYTF. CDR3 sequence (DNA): TGTGCTAGTGGTCCGCAGGACAGACCCGACTATGGCTACACCTTC.

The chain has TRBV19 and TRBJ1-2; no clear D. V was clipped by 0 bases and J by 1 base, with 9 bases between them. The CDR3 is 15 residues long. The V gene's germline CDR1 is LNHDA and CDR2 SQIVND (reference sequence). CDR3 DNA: TGTGCCAGTAGTATAGAGATAACCTTTAACTATGGCTACACCTTC. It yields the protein CASSIEITFNYGYTF.

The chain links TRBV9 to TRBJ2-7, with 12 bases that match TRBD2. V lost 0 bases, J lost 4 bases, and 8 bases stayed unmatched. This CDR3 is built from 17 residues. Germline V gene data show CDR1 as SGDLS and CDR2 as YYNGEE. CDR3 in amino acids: CASSVGTSGNFGYEQYF. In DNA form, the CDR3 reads TGTGCCAGCAGCGTAGGGACTAGCGGGAACTTTGGATACGAGCAGTACTTC.

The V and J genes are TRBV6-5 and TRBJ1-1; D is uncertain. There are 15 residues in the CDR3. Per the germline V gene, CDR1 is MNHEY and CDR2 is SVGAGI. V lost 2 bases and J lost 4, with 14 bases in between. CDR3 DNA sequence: TGTGCCAGCAGTTACAATCCCCCGCCTGGCACTGAAGCTTTCTTT. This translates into CASSYNPPPGTEAFF.

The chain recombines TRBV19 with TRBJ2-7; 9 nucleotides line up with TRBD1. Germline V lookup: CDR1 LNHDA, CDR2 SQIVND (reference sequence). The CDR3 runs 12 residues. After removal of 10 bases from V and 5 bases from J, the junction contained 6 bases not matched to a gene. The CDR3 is CATRDRVNEQYF. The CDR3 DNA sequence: TGTGCCACCAGGGACAGGGTTAACGAGCAGTACTTC.

CDR3 in DNA: TGTGCCAGCAGCTTAATCGGTGGGGCCCGAAACAATGAGCAGTTCTTC. It specifies CASSLIGGARNNEQFF. J is TRBJ2-1 and V is TRBV7-3; D is possibly TRBD1 (5 bases). Per the germline V gene, CDR1 is SGHTA and CDR2 is FQGTGA. V gave up 1 base and J gave up 5 bases, with 15 bases separating them. The CDR3 is 16 residues long.

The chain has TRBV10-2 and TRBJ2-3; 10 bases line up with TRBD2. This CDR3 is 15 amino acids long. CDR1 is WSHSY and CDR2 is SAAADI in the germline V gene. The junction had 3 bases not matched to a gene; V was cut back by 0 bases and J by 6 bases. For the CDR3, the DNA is TGCGCCAGCAGTGAGTCACTAGCGGGAACCGATACGCAGTATTTT. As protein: CASSESLAGTDTQYF.

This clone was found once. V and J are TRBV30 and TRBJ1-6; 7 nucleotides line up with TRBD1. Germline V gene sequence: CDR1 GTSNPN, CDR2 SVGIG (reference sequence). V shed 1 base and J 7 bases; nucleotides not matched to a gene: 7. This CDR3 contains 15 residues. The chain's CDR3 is CAWSAPDRRNSPLHF. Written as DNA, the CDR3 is TGTGCCTGGAGTGCCCCGGACAGGCGAAATTCACCCCTCCACTTT.

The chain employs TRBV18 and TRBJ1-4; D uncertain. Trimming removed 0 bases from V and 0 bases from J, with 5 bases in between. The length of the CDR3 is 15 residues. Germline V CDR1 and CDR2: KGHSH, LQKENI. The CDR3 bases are TGTGCCAGCTCACCACCGGTCGCAACTAATGAAAAACTGTTTTTT. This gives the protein CASSPPVATNEKLFF.

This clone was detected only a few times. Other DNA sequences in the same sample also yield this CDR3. The CDR3 sequence is CASSPRTGGETEAFF. The CDR3 nucleotides are TGTGCCAGCTCACCCAGAACAGGGGGCGAAACTGAAGCTTTCTTT. This chain connects TRBV18 to TRBJ1-1; 9 bases are shared with TRBD1. The trim removed 3 bases at V and 5 bases at J, leaving 7 bases unmatched. The CDR3 spans 15 residues. Germline loops: CDR1 KGHSH, CDR2 LQKENI.

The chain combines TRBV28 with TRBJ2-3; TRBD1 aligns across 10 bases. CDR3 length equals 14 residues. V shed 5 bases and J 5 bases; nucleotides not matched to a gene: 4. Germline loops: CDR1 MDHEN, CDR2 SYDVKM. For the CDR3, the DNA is TGTGCCAGCAGTAAGGGACAGGGGATAGATACGCAGTATTTT. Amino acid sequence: CASSKGQGIDTQYF.

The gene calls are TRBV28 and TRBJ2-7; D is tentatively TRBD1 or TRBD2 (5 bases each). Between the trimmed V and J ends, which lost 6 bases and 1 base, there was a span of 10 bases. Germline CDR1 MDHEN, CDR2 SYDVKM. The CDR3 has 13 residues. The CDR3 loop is CASRRDLSYEQYF. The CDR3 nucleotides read TGTGCCAGCAGGAGGGACCTTTCCTACGAGCAGTACTTC.

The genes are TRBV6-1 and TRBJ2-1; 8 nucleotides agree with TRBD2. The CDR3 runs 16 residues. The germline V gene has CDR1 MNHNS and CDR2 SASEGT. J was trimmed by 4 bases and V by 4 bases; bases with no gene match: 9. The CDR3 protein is CASSGRRASGYNEQFF. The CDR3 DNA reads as TGTGCCAGCAGTGGCCGCCGGGCTAGCGGGTACAATGAGCAGTTCTTC.

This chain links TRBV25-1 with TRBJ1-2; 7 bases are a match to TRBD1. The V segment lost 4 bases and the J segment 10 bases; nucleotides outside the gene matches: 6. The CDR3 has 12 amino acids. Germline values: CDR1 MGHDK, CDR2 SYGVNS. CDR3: CASSGDSLFYTF. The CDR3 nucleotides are TGTGCCAGCAGTGGGGACAGCCTCTTCTACACCTTC.

Here the CDR3 DNA reads TGTGCCACCAGCAGAGGAGGACAGGGGTCTGAAGCTTTCTTT. It is translated as CATSRGGQGSEAFF. The chain links TRBV15 to TRBJ1-1; 9 nucleotides agree with TRBD1. Germline-derived CDR1 and CDR2 are LNHNV and YYDKDF (reference sequence). CDR3 length equals 14 residues. Trimming at V came to 1 base and at J to 6 bases, leaving 3 bases not matched to a gene.

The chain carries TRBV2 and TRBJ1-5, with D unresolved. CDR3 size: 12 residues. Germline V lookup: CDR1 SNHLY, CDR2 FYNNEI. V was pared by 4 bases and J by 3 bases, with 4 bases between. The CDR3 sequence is CASSVHNQPQHF. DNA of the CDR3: TGTGCCAGCAGTGTCCACAATCAGCCCCAGCATTTT.

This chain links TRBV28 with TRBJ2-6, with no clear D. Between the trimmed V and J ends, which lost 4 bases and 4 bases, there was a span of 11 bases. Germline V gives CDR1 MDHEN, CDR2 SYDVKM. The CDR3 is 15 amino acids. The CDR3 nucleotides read TGTGCCAGCAGTTCCACGCCTAGGGGGGCCAACGTCCTGACTTTC. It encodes CASSSTPRGANVLTF.

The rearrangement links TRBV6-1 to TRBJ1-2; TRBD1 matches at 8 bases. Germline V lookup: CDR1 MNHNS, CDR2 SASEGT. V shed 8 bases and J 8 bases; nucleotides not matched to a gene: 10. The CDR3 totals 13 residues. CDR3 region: CASSGTGIGGYTF. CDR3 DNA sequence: TGTGCCAGCTCCGGGACAGGCATTGGGGGCTACACCTTC.

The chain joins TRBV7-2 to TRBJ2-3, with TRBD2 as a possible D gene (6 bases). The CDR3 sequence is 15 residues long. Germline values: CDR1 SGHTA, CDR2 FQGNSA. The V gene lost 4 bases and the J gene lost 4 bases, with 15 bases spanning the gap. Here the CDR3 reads CASSYEGLGADTQYF. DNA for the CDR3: TGTGCCAGCAGCTACGAGGGACTGGGGGCAGATACGCAGTATTTT.

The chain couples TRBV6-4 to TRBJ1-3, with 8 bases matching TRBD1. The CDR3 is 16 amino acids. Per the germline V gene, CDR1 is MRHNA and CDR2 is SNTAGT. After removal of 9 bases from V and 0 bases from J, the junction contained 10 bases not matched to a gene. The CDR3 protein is CASLRGQASSGNTIYF. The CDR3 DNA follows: TGTGCCAGTCTCCGGGGACAGGCCTCCTCTGGAAACACCATATATTTT.

This CDR3 is CSVEYVQGSGELFF. CDR3 sequence (DNA): TGCAGCGTTGAGTATGTACAGGGTTCCGGGGAGCTGTTTTTT. The chain uses TRBV29-1 and TRBJ2-2; maybe TRBD1 (6 bases). This CDR3 has 14 amino acids. Germline CDR1 is SQVTM and CDR2 is ANQGSEA. Trimming took 3 bases from V and 6 from J, leaving 14 bases between them.

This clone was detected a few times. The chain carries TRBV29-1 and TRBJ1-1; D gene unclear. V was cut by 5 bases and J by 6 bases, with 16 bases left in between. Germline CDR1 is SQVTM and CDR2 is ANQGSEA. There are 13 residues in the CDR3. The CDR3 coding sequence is TGCAGCGTTCTACGGGCCCAGGAGCCTGAAGCTTTCTTT. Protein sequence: CSVLRAQEPEAFF.

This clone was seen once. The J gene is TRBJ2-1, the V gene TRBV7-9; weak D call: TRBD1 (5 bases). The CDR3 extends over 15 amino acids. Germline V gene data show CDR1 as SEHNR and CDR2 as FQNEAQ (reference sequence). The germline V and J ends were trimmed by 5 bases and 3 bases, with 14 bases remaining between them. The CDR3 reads CASSTTGRDYNEQFF. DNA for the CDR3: TGTGCCAGCAGCACTACGGGCAGGGACTACAATGAGCAGTTCTTC.

The CDR3 region has the DNA TGCGCCAGCAGCCAAGGACCCCCCGGGCTAGCGTTGAAGCAGTACTTC. As protein: CASSQGPPGLALKQYF. The rearrangement uses TRBV4-1 and TRBJ2-5; a weak D match, TRBD2 (6 bases). The CDR3 sequence is 16 residues long. V lost 1 base and J lost 11, with 23 bases in between. Germline V gene sequence: CDR1 MGHRA, CDR2 YSYEKL.

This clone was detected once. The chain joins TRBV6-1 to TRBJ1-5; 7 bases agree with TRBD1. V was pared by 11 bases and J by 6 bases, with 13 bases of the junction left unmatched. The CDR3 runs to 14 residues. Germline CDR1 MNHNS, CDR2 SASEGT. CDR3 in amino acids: CAASQTGPGQPQHF. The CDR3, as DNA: TGTGCCGCGAGTCAGACAGGGCCAGGTCAGCCCCAGCATTTT.